This T cell receptor beta chain was sequenced in a study of identical twins. Overall study results and limits: It was out-of-frame TCR alpha sharing in monozygotic twins that models underestimated. Part of the zero-insertion signal could reflect confounding by invariant MAIT and iNKT cells. With abundant cord blood beta clonotypes, insertions were fewer; memory repertoires showed no such pattern.

On this clonotype itself: Its antigen is currently unknown.

TCRdb analysed the 5' RACE reads with MiXCR anew, one entry per CDR3 protein. This sample carries 400,000 to 600,000 distinct CDR3 sequences, around 24% of them seen once, and the ten largest clones take approximately 0.49%. The sample was also reused in another study, on yellow fever vaccine responses in identical twins.

The TCR comes from a woman younger than 30 in good health. The material sequenced was CD4+ T cells sorted from blood.

The CDR3 nucleotides are TGTGCCAGCAGTTTAAGTGACCCCGGACAAGAGACCCAGTACTTC. Its protein product is CASSLSDPGQETQYF. V usage is TRBV27 and J usage is TRBJ2-5; D remains ambiguous. Between the trimmed V and J ends, which lost 2 bases and 2 bases, there was a span of 12 bases. The length of the CDR3 is 15 residues. In germline, CDR1 is MNHEY, CDR2 SMNVEV (reference sequence).